This record covers a single T cell receptor beta chain. Its matching antigen is unknown. This specimen belongs to a study of vaccination and CD4 T cells after COVID-19. Study-level background: Mild disease affected 10 or so convalescent patients and severe disease one, all SARS-CoV-2 positive by nasal swab PCR. Overlapping SARS-CoV-2, HCoV-NL63, HCoV-OC43 and HCoV-229E spike peptides were used to stimulate cells.

Treatment defined: roughly ten-day PBMC culture with coronavirus spike peptide pools or control peptides (ViraFEST assay). Scientists ran DNA taken from cultured CD4+ T cells through the Oncomine TCR Beta short-read assay for sequencing. In this case, cultured CD4+ T cells provided the extracted genomic DNA. From the PCR reads, TCRdb called clonotypes with MiXCR, one entry per CDR3 protein. There are around 16,000 distinct CDR3 sequences in the sample; roughly 54% occur only once, and about 20% lies in the top ten. Looked up from germline, CDR1 is SNHLY and CDR2 is FYNNEI. This CDR3 is built from 14 residues. The ends were cut back, 7 bases at V and 4 bases at J, with 16 bases in the middle.

The TCR sequence derives from a human donor who had recovered from COVID-19. The chain is built from TRBV2 and TRBJ1-2; perhaps TRBD1 as D (5 bases). The sample in question was CD4+ T cells from blood, cultured in vitro, obtained before SARS-CoV-2 vaccination. CDR3 sequence (DNA): TGTGCCAGCACGGGAGATGGCCAGGGCTATGGCTACACCTTC. Residues: CASTGDGQGYGYTF.